The TCR beta chain under discussion was sequenced for a study of OX40 agonist ivuxolimab in advanced cancers. The protocol was immunoSEQ multiplex PCR, while the TCRdb copy is restricted to in-frame clones and leaves out a portion. The repertoire includes some 97,000 clones, approximately 91% of them detected once, and roughly 0.15% sits in the top ten. Germline CDR1 GTSNPN, CDR2 SVGIG (reference sequence). V lost 4 bases and J lost 2; bases outside the gene matches: 0. The CDR3 extends over 12 amino acids. The starting material was CD4+ or CD8+ T cells sorted from blood, obtained in a trial of the OX40 agonist ivuxolimab. The sequence derives from an adult with an advanced solid tumor such as melanoma, head and neck, liver or kidney cancer. This chain uses TRBV30 with TRBJ2-7; 9 bases are a match to TRBD2. The DNA for the CDR3 is TGTGCCTGGACTAGCGGGGCCTACGAGCAGTACTTC. This gives the protein CAWTSGAYEQYF.